The clone carrying this T cell receptor (beta chain) occurred many times. What it recognizes is unknown. At one of its ends the junction is not consistent with the germline gene, which may arise from a read error. The germline gives CDR1 SGHRS, CDR2 YFSETQ. The CDR3 runs 14 residues. This sample was included in a study of identical twins. General observations from the study: Findings came from cross-sectional statistics, without long-term follow-up of donors.

cDNA carried unique molecular identifiers, and a universal primer site was added by template switching. TCRdb called the 5' RACE reads again in MiXCR, with one record for every CDR3 protein. This sample yields a few hundred thousand distinct CDR3 sequences, of which 15% to 20% are seen a single time; about 12% belongs to the top ten. The sequence was obtained from a man aged 45-60 years in good health. The chain has TRBV5-1 and TRBJ2-7, with no clear D. Sequenced material: naive T cells sorted from blood. This CDR3 reads CASSPGPGIYGQYF. Written as DNA, the CDR3 is TGCGCCAGCAGCCCGGGCCCAGGAATCTACGGGCAGTACTTC. The full variable domain, its missing parts supplied by reference TRBV5-1 and TRBJ2-7, is KAGVTQTPRYLIKTRGQQVTLSCSPISGHRSVSWYQQTPGQGLQFLFEYFSETQRNKGNFPGRFSGRQFSNSRSEMNVSTLELGDSALYLCASSPGPGIYGQYFGPGTRLTVT.